Sequencing of this T cell receptor beta chain was carried out in a study of blood T cell repertoires in COVID-19. The data were produced by immunoSEQ multiplex PCR, yet TCRdb's version contains in-frame clones alone and is incomplete. The repertoire has tens of thousands of clones, roughly four fifths of them found once; the top ten carry around 43%. This clone was seen a single time. This receptor was taken from an older man with acute or convalescent COVID-19. Input material: peripheral blood.

CDR3 sequence reads: CASKPGQIYEQYF. The CDR3 DNA sequence: TGTGCCAGCAAACCGGGACAGATCTACGAGCAGTACTTC. The chain carries TRBV28 and TRBJ2-7; 7 bases align to TRBD1. The ends lost 7 bases at V and 3 bases at J; junction bases unmatched: 6. CDR3 size: 13 residues. Germline-derived CDR1 and CDR2 are MDHEN and SYDVKM.